The next 17 T cell receptor beta chains were all read from a single sample in a study of control samples from healthy donors and cancer patients. Here immunoSEQ multiplex PCR was the method, and the copy in TCRdb shows in-frame clones only, minus some. Of approximately 69,000 clones listed, more than 70% are singletons. Sequencing was performed on PBMCs. The source is a man in his fifties or sixties with colorectal cancer.

The chain carries TRBV5-1 and TRBJ1-5; 8 positions agree with TRBD1. The CDR3 covers 14 residues. Trimming removed 2 bases from V and 7 bases from J; junction bases left unmatched: 5. The germline CDR1 and CDR2 sequences are SGHRS and YFSETQ. The CDR3 here is CASSFDRGGQPQHF. The CDR3 DNA follows: TGCGCCAGCAGCTTTGACAGGGGCGGGCAGCCCCAGCATTTT.

The chain carries TRBV12-3 or TRBV12-4 and TRBJ2-7; D uncertain. The CDR3 runs 13 residues. The V end was cut by 2 bases, the J end by 4 bases, with 9 bases between. The CDR3 loop is CASSLTTNYEQYF. The CDR3 nucleotides read TGTGCCAGCAGTTTAACTACGAATTACGAGCAGTACTTC.

The V and J genes are TRBV7-9 and TRBJ2-7; no clear D. CDR3 length equals 12 residues. With 1 base removed from V and 6 bases from J, the gap between germline ends came to 7 bases. CDR1 is SEHNR and CDR2 is FQNEAQ in the germline V gene (reference sequence). Here the CDR3 reads CASSLEVGEQYF. The CDR3 DNA follows: TGTGCCAGCAGCTTAGAGGTGGGCGAGCAGTACTTC.

This chain links TRBV7-2 with TRBJ1-2; maybe TRBD1 (6 bases). The germline V gene has CDR1 SGHTA and CDR2 FQGNSA. The CDR3 has 15 residues. Trimming stripped 2 bases from V and 12 bases from J, with 22 bases between. The CDR3 bases are TGTGCCAGCAGCTTAAGTTGGGGGGGCCTCCTCCGGGACACCTTC. This encodes CASSLSWGGLLRDTF.

The chain links TRBV7-2 to TRBJ1-2; TRBD1 is a possible D gene (5 bases). Germline V gene sequence: CDR1 SGHTA, CDR2 FQGNSA. There are 15 residues in the CDR3. The germline V and J ends were trimmed by 1 base and 7 bases, with 16 bases remaining between them. The CDR3 sequence is CASSLGPGMGRGYTF. The DNA of the CDR3 is TGTGCCAGCAGCTTAGGACCAGGGATGGGACGTGGCTACACCTTC. Using reference TRBV7-2 and TRBJ1-2 for the parts outside the CDR3, the full variable domain is GAGVSQSPSNKVTEKGKDVELRCDPISGHTALYWYRQSLGQGLEFLIYFQGNSAPDKSGLPSDRFSAERTGGSVSTLTIQRTQQEDSAVYLCASSLGPGMGRGYTFGSGTRLTVV.

The V gene is TRBV30, the J gene TRBJ2-2; 7 bases match TRBD1. Trimming at V came to 2 bases and at J to 3 bases, leaving 0 bases not matched to a gene. The CDR3 has 13 amino acids. Germline V lookup: CDR1 GTSNPN, CDR2 SVGIG (reference sequence). The CDR3 is CAWSTGDTGELFF. The CDR3, as DNA: TGTGCCTGGAGTACAGGGGACACCGGGGAGCTGTTTTTT.

The V and J genes are TRBV20-1 and TRBJ2-7; D is ambiguous. Germline CDR1 DFQATT, CDR2 SNEGSKA (reference sequence). The V end was cut by 4 bases, the J end by 5 bases, with 9 bases between. The CDR3 covers 11 residues. CDR3 loop: CSANPAHEQYF. The CDR3, as DNA: TGCAGTGCTAACCCGGCCCACGAGCAGTACTTC.

This clone has a single count. For the CDR3, the DNA is TGTGCCAGCAGCCCCGGCGGGAGGGGGGGGCCATGGGGAAACATTCAGTACTTC. It is translated as CASSPGGRGGPWGNIQYF. This rearrangement joins TRBV9 to TRBJ2-4, with 9 bases that match TRBD2. The CDR3 loop spans 18 amino acids. Germline values: CDR1 SGDLS, CDR2 YYNGEE. V trimming: 4 bases; J trimming: 6 bases; junction bases outside the gene matches: 17.

This chain uses TRBV7-8 with TRBJ2-4; perhaps TRBD2 as D (6 bases). The CDR3 is 13 amino acids. Trimming stripped 5 bases from V and 7 bases from J, with 12 bases between. Looked up from germline, CDR1 is SGHVS and CDR2 is FQNEAQ. CDR3 nucleotide sequence: TGTGCCAGCAGCCCCGGAGGGTACAACATTCAGTACTTC. It is translated as CASSPGGYNIQYF. The whole variable domain, remainder taken from reference TRBV7-8 and TRBJ2-4, is GAGVSQSPRYKVAKRGQDVALRCDPISGHVSLFWYQQALGQGPEFLTYFQNEAQLDKSGLPSDRFFAERPEGSVSTLKIQRTQQEDSAVYLCASSPGGYNIQYFGAGTRLSVL.

V usage is TRBV11-2 and J usage is TRBJ1-3; D is undetermined. The germline V gene encodes CDR1 SGHAT and CDR2 FQNNGV. CDR3 size: 14 residues. Deletions cut 0 bases from V and 0 bases from J, with 3 bases between. CDR3 nucleotide sequence: TGTGCCAGCAGCTTAGAGGCCTCTGGAAACACCATATATTTT. It specifies CASSLEASGNTIYF. Full variable domain (remainder filled in from reference TRBV11-2 and TRBJ1-3): EAGVAQSPRYKIIEKRQSVAFWCNPISGHATLYWYQQILGQGPKLLIQFQNNGVVDDSQLPKDRFSAERLKGVDSTLKIQPAKLEDSAVYLCASSLEASGNTIYFGEGSWLTVV.

V gene TRBV30 combines with J gene TRBJ1-6; TRBD1 is a possible D gene (6 bases). The CDR3 runs 17 residues. Deletions cut 2 bases from V and 7 bases from J, with 21 bases between. Germline-derived CDR1 and CDR2 are GTSNPN and SVGIG (reference sequence). For the CDR3, the DNA is TGTGCCTGGAGTCCGACGGGACATCCTTCTACCAATTCACCCCTCCACTTT. Protein product: CAWSPTGHPSTNSPLHF.

The rearrangement joins TRBV11-3 to TRBJ1-2, with TRBD1 matching over 10 bases. Trimming at V came to 5 bases and at J to 5 bases, leaving 8 bases not matched to a gene. Germline assignment: CDR1 SGHNT and CDR2 YENEEA. The CDR3 consists of 15 residues. CDR3 sequence (DNA): TGTGCCAGCAGCCCTCGCGGGACAGGGGTATATGGCTACACCTTC. Translating gives CASSPRGTGVYGYTF.

The chain employs TRBV6-5 and TRBJ1-5; weak D call: TRBD1 (5 bases). The CDR3 length is 16 residues. Germline V gene sequence: CDR1 MNHEY, CDR2 SVGAGI. Trimming took 0 bases from V and 0 from J, leaving 9 bases between them. In DNA form, the CDR3 reads TGTGCCAGCAGTTACTCACGACAGTATAGCAATCAGCCCCAGCATTTT. Encoded protein: CASSYSRQYSNQPQHF.

The sample holds one count of this clone. The genes are TRBV18 and TRBJ1-1; D not resolved. The CDR3 spans 13 residues. Deletions cut 6 bases from V and 0 bases from J, with 8 bases between. CDR1 and CDR2 (germline): KGHSH, LQKENI. The CDR3 spells CASSQTVNTEAFF. The DNA of the CDR3 is TGTGCCAGCTCGCAGACTGTGAACACTGAAGCTTTCTTT.

This rearrangement joins TRBV25-1 to TRBJ1-3; TRBD1 aligns across 10 bases. The length of the CDR3 is 16 residues. Germline V CDR1 and CDR2: MGHDK, SYGVNS. Unmatched junction bases numbered 8, after V lost 6 bases and J lost 3 bases. The CDR3 region is CASRDAGTGVGNTIYF. In DNA form, the CDR3 reads TGTGCCAGCAGAGACGCCGGGACAGGGGTTGGAAACACCATATATTTT.

In this sample, this clone turned up a few times. The chain has TRBV6-1 and TRBJ1-6; D perhaps matches TRBD1 (5 bases). V was cut by 1 base and J by 6 bases, with 10 bases left in between. Germline V lookup: CDR1 MNHNS, CDR2 SASEGT. The CDR3 loop spans 15 amino acids. CDR3 nucleotide sequence: TGTGCCAGCAGTGAAGGGCAGGGAGGTAATTCACCCCTCCACTTT. This codes for CASSEGQGGNSPLHF.

The chain uses TRBV5-1 and TRBJ2-7, with D perhaps matching TRBD1 or TRBD2 (5 bases each). The V end lost 4 bases, the J end lost 2 bases, and 10 bases lay between the germline ends. Per germline, CDR1 SGHRS and CDR2 YFSETQ. The CDR3 has 13 residues. For the CDR3, the DNA is TGCGCCAGCAGCCGGGACGGAACCTACGAGCAGTACTTC. Protein sequence: CASSRDGTYEQYF.